These 17 T cell receptor beta chains were all obtained from the same sample, sequenced in a study of blood T cell repertoires in COVID-19 (dated by TCRdb to 2020 to 2021). Receptor amplification or capture employed the immunoSEQ multiplex PCR assay. Drawn from immuneACCESS, this table holds only the in-frame rearrangements with V and J called that TCRdb kept. Clones are partly lost; checked studies trace under half to an unresolved V gene and leave the rest unexplained. Counted in this sample were 360,000 or so clones; around 92% of them appeared once. The ten largest clones represent 1.7% of the sample. Sequencing was performed on PBMCs or T cells enriched from blood (not recorded which). The receptor source for this set is a woman in her 30s who had recovered from COVID-19.

The J gene is TRBJ1-1, the V gene TRBV6-8, with D possibly matching TRBD1 (6 bases). The CDR3 spans 17 residues. Trimming removed 7 bases from V and 2 bases from J, with 23 bases in between. Germline V CDR1 and CDR2: MNHGY, SAAAGT. This chain's CDR3 is CASILPKGVMKNTEAFF. The CDR3 nucleotides read TGTGCCAGCATCCTTCCGAAGGGGGTAATGAAAAACACTGAAGCTTTCTTT.

CDR3 DNA: TGTGCCAGCAGTTATAACTATGGCTACACCTTC. This translates into CASSYNYGYTF. The V call is TRBV2, the J call TRBJ1-2, with D uncertain. This CDR3 spans 11 amino acids. CDR1 and CDR2 from the germline V gene are SNHLY and FYNNEI. V lost 5 bases and J lost 1, with 2 bases in between.

This chain joins TRBV5-1 and TRBJ2-5, with 14 bases lining up with TRBD2. The CDR3 spans 17 residues. J lost 5 bases, V lost 2 bases, and 8 bases had no gene match. Germline V gene lookup returns CDR1 SGHRS and CDR2 YFSETQ. This CDR3 is CASSFRLAGGPRETQYF. The CDR3 DNA follows: TGCGCCAGCAGCTTCAGACTAGCGGGAGGGCCCCGGGAGACCCAGTACTTC.

The chain employs TRBV6-5 and TRBJ1-1; 8 bases agree with TRBD1. V dropped 2 bases and J dropped 2; count of bases not matched to a gene: 4. The CDR3 has 15 amino acids. Germline V gene lookup returns CDR1 MNHEY and CDR2 SVGAGI. The CDR3 is CASSYIGQGNTEAFF. The CDR3 coding sequence is TGTGCCAGCAGTTACATAGGACAGGGTAACACTGAAGCTTTCTTT.

This clone was seen a few times. The gene calls are TRBV7-3 and TRBJ2-5; no firm D call. The V end lost 2 bases, the J end lost 1 base, and 14 bases lay between the germline ends. The CDR3 length is 16 residues. CDR1 and CDR2 from the germline V gene are SGHTA and FQGTGA. CDR3 DNA sequence: TGTGCCAGCAGCTTATCCGCGGCGCCGATCCAAGAGACCCAGTACTTC. This translates into CASSLSAAPIQETQYF. Based on the CDR3 plus reference TRBV7-3 and TRBJ2-5, the full variable domain is GAGVSQTPSNKVTEKGKYVELRCDPISGHTALYWYRQSLGQGPEFLIYFQGTGAADDSGLPNDRFFAVRPEGSVSTLKIQRTERGDSAVYLCASSLSAAPIQETQYFGPGTRLLVL.

The chain joins TRBV18 to TRBJ1-2, with unresolved D. CDR3 length: 15 residues. Germline CDR1 and CDR2: KGHSH and LQKENI. V shed 2 bases and J shed 4 bases, with 14 bases lying between them. The DNA for the CDR3 is TGTGCCAGCTCACCAATTCGCGAACCCTCCTATGGCTACACCTTC. Amino acids: CASSPIREPSYGYTF.

The chain recombines TRBV5-1 with TRBJ1-4, with 10 positions matching TRBD1. This CDR3 spans 16 amino acids. Germline V lookup: CDR1 SGHRS, CDR2 YFSETQ. V lost 4 bases and J lost 6; bases outside the gene matches: 9. The CDR3 DNA sequence: TGCGCCAGCAGCGAAGGCGGGACAGGGGTAGATGAAAAACTGTTTTTT. Protein: CASSEGGTGVDEKLFF.

The CDR3 sequence: CASSLAESKGQFF. The CDR3 DNA follows: TGTGCCAGCTCTTTAGCGGAGTCTAAGGGGCAGTTCTTC. This chain uses TRBV25-1 with TRBJ2-1, with D possibly being TRBD2 (6 bases). In germline, CDR1 is MGHDK, CDR2 SYGVNS. Trimming took 8 bases from V and 12 from J, leaving 20 bases between them. CDR3 size: 13 residues. The full variable domain, with the rest looked up from reference TRBV25-1 and TRBJ2-1, is EADIYQTPRYLVIGTGKKITLECSQTMGHDKMYWYQQDPGMELHLIHYSYGVNSTEKGDLSSESTVSRIRTEHFPLTLESARPSHTSQYLCASSLAESKGQFFGPGTRLTVL.

This clone is a singleton in its sample. The CDR3 region is CASSLPWQTTYEQYF. CDR3 bases: TGTGCCAGCAGCTTACCGTGGCAGACTACATACGAGCAGTACTTC. The chain employs TRBV11-2 and TRBJ2-7; tentatively, D is TRBD2 (5 bases). Germline-derived CDR1 and CDR2 are SGHAT and FQNNGV. This CDR3 comprises 15 residues. V was shortened by 2 bases and J by 4 bases, with 15 bases between the two germline ends. Looking up the rest from reference TRBV11-2 and TRBJ2-7 gives the full variable domain: EAGVAQSPRYKIIEKRQSVAFWCNPISGHATLYWYQQILGQGPKLLIQFQNNGVVDDSQLPKDRFSAERLKGVDSTLKIQPAKLEDSAVYLCASSLPWQTTYEQYFGPGTRLTVT.

This clone was counted a few times. Other DNA sequences of this sample code for an identical CDR3. This sequence joins TRBV14 and TRBJ1-2; D is unclear. Germline V lookup: CDR1 SGHDN, CDR2 FVKESK. Trimming shortened V by 0 bases and J by 6 bases, and 8 bases separated the two germline ends. This CDR3 region has 13 residues. As DNA, the CDR3 is TGTGCCAGCAGCCAAGATTACAGTCATGGCTACACCTTC. Protein product: CASSQDYSHGYTF.

This rearrangement joins TRBV18 to TRBJ1-5; TRBD1 aligns across 9 bases. CDR1 is KGHSH and CDR2 is LQKENI in the germline V gene. V trimming: 0 bases; J trimming: 5 bases; junction bases outside the gene matches: 8. The CDR3 runs to 17 residues. Written as DNA, the CDR3 is TGTGCCAGCTCACCACCCGCCGGGACAGGGAGGGATCAGCCCCAGCATTTT. Amino acids: CASSPPAGTGRDQPQHF.

The CDR3 DNA sequence: TGTGCCAGCAGCTTTCGGGGTCTATCCTACAATGAGCAGTTCTTC. Encoded protein: CASSFRGLSYNEQFF. This chain connects TRBV5-6 to TRBJ2-1, with D maybe TRBD2 (5 bases). Germline loops: CDR1 SGHDT, CDR2 YYEEEE. Trimming removed 2 bases at V and 1 base at J, with 10 bases between. The CDR3 has 15 amino acids.

This clone was detected a few times. The V call is TRBV5-6, the J call TRBJ2-7; D is perhaps TRBD2 (6 bases). Trimming took off 2 bases at V and 2 bases at J, with 14 bases between the two ends. CDR1 is SGHDT and CDR2 is YYEEEE in the germline V gene. CDR3 length: 15 amino acids. The CDR3 loop reads CASSFRSRGPYEQYF. CDR3 in DNA: TGTGCCAGCAGCTTTCGGTCGCGGGGCCCCTACGAGCAGTACTTC.

This chain links TRBV5-1 with TRBJ2-7, with D hard to call. The CDR3 sequence is 15 residues long. V was shortened by 1 base and J by 0 bases, with 11 bases between the two germline ends. From germline, CDR1 is SGHRS and CDR2 YFSETQ. The CDR3 region is CASSLTATSSYEQYF. The CDR3 DNA sequence: TGCGCCAGCAGCTTGACTGCAACTTCCTCCTACGAGCAGTACTTC.

The table lists this clone with a few counts. The CDR3 sequence: CASSIAEYSNQPQHF. The CDR3 DNA reads as TGTGCCAGTAGTATAGCCGAGTATAGCAATCAGCCCCAGCATTTT. The chain is built from TRBV19 and TRBJ1-5; D ambiguous. Germline CDR1 and CDR2: LNHDA and SQIVND (reference sequence). The CDR3 loop spans 15 amino acids. The V end was cut by 1 base, the J end by 0 bases, with 7 bases between.

CDR3 region: CASSIVLEGLNTEAFF. DNA for the CDR3: TGTGCCAGTAGTATAGTGTTGGAGGGATTAAACACTGAAGCTTTCTTT. The chain employs TRBV19 and TRBJ1-1; the D is unclear. Germline V gene data show CDR1 as LNHDA and CDR2 as SQIVND (reference sequence). CDR3 length: 16 amino acids. Trimming cost V 1 base and J 2 bases, with 14 bases left between them.

The J gene is TRBJ2-3, the V gene TRBV9; TRBD2 agrees at 7 bases. Germline assignment: CDR1 SGDLS and CDR2 YYNGEE. V dropped 5 bases and J dropped 4; count of bases not matched to a gene: 7. The CDR3 sequence is 14 residues long. CDR3 in DNA: TGTGCCAGCAGAAATCTAGCGGAATCAGATACGCAGTATTTT. Translating it yields CASRNLAESDTQYF.